This T cell receptor beta chain is drawn from a study of cytomegalovirus exposure and HLA in healthy donors. Study-level points and caveats: Most of the TCR beta V segments (in an earlier analysis) were productive either about 87% or about 30% of the time. Links to common viral pathogens appeared, in a later analysis, for several of the most significant clusters.

As for this clone: Its specificity is unknown.

The PCR employed 60 Vbeta primers together with 13 Jbeta primers. TCRdb's copy holds only in-frame clones and misses some; the assay was immunoSEQ multiplex PCR. The sample has roughly 160,000 clones; roughly 80% are singletons. The CDR3 is 14 amino acids. Trimming took off 3 bases at V and 8 bases at J, with 11 bases between the two ends. From germline, CDR1 is MNHEY and CDR2 SMNVEV (reference sequence). The specimen sequenced was PBMCs. The origin of this receptor is a man aged 30 to 39 in good health and CMV-seropositive. The V gene is TRBV27, the J gene TRBJ1-6; a possible D gene is TRBD1 (6 bases). In DNA, the CDR3 is TGTGCCAGCAGTTTGAGGGGGTCTCATTCACCCCTCCACTTT. Translation gives CASSLRGSHSPLHF.